These 18 T cell receptor beta chains came from one sample sequenced in a study of T cells after yellow fever vaccination. TCRdb recomputed calls from the 5' RACE reads with MiXCR, one row per CDR3 protein. The sample includes approximately 450,000 distinct CDR3 sequences, roughly a sixth of them seen just once. The material was PBMCs, obtained before the yellow fever booster vaccination. The receptors come from a young man who received the YFV17D yellow fever vaccine.

This clonotype was detected a few times. J is TRBJ2-5 and V is TRBV6-1; D remains ambiguous. This CDR3 has 14 residues. V was cut by 6 bases and J by 1 base, with 12 bases left in between. Germline V gives CDR1 MNHNS, CDR2 SASEGT. The CDR3 reads CASRETNPQETQYF. CDR3 nucleotides: TGTGCCAGCAGAGAAACCAACCCCCAAGAGACCCAGTACTTC.

This clonotype was counted many times. This chain links TRBV25-1 with TRBJ1-1; D is undetermined. The V end was cut by 0 bases, the J end by 1 base, with 6 bases between. This CDR3 has 14 amino acids. CDR1 is MGHDK and CDR2 is SYGVNS in the germline V gene. The CDR3, as DNA: TGTGCCAGCAGTGAATATAGACAGAACACTGAAGCTTTCTTT. The encoded protein is CASSEYRQNTEAFF.

This chain joins TRBV27 and TRBJ2-4, with TRBD1 identical over 7 bases. V was pared by 4 bases and J by 0 bases, with 9 bases of the junction left unmatched. Germline V CDR1 and CDR2: MNHEY, SMNVEV (reference sequence). The CDR3 length is 17 residues. The chain's CDR3 is CASSSRTGDIAKNIQYF. The CDR3 coding sequence is TGTGCCAGCAGTTCCCGGACAGGCGATATAGCCAAAAACATTCAGTACTTC.

The chain recombines TRBV6-2 or TRBV6-3 with TRBJ2-7; 11 nucleotides agree with TRBD1. The CDR3 runs 14 residues. The germline gives CDR1 MNHEY, CDR2 SVGEGT. Unmatched junction bases numbered 3, after V lost 2 bases and J lost 6 bases. The DNA for the CDR3 is TGTGCCAGCAGTTACCCTGGGACAGGGGGCGAGCAGTACGTC. Protein sequence: CASSYPGTGGEQYV.

The chain couples TRBV7-2 to TRBJ2-3, with 7 bases identical to TRBD2. V was clipped by 4 bases and J by 9 bases; unmatched bases: 4. Germline V gene sequence: CDR1 SGHTA, CDR2 FQGNSA. CDR3 size: 12 residues. DNA for the CDR3: TGTGCCAGCAGCTCCGGACTAGAGACGCAGTATTTT. This gives the protein CASSSGLETQYF.

This sequence joins TRBV4-2 and TRBJ1-2; unclear D gene. Germline V gene data show CDR1 as LGHNA and CDR2 as YNFKEQ. The CDR3 contains 17 residues. Deletions cut 0 bases from V and 4 bases from J, with 18 bases between. The CDR3: CASSQDQRRDTFYGYTF. The DNA for the CDR3 is TGTGCCAGCAGCCAAGACCAGCGTCGGGATACCTTCTATGGCTACACCTTC.

The genes are TRBV3-1 and TRBJ1-1; 8 bases are shared with TRBD1. CDR3 length equals 14 residues. With V trimmed by 6 bases and J by 6 bases, 9 bases remained unmatched. Germline CDR1 and CDR2: LGHDT and YNNKEL (reference sequence). CDR3 residues: CASSSGQGRSEAFF. The CDR3 DNA is TGTGCCAGCAGTTCAGGACAGGGTCGGTCTGAAGCTTTCTTT.

V and J are TRBV12-3 or TRBV12-4 and TRBJ2-2; no clear D. V shed 3 bases and J shed 1 base, with 9 bases lying between them. The CDR3 runs 15 residues. CDR3 sequence (DNA): TGTGCCAGCAGTTTTCAGCAGTTGAACACCGGGGAGCTGTTTTTT. Encoded protein: CASSFQQLNTGELFF.

The chain combines TRBV28 with TRBJ2-6; D not certain. The CDR3 extends over 16 amino acids. The germline CDR1 and CDR2 sequences are MDHEN and SYDVKM. V lost 4 bases, J lost 0 bases, and 10 bases lay in between. CDR3 protein: CASSSPPASGANVLTF. CDR3 bases: TGTGCCAGCAGTTCCCCTCCCGCCTCTGGGGCCAACGTCCTGACTTTC. The full variable domain, with the rest looked up from reference TRBV28 and TRBJ2-6, is DVKVTQSSRYLVKRTGEKVFLECVQDMDHENMFWYRQDPGLGLRLIYFSYDVKMKEKGDIPEGYSVSREKKERFSLILESASTNQTSMYLCASSSPPASGANVLTFGAGSRLTVL.

This clonotype came up a few times. The chain couples TRBV4-1 to TRBJ2-4; perhaps TRBD2 as D (7 bases). Per the germline V gene, CDR1 is MGHRA and CDR2 is YSYEKL. The CDR3 loop spans 20 amino acids. With 0 bases removed from V and 0 bases from J, the gap between germline ends came to 21 bases. CDR3 in amino acids: CASSQEYGGRGSLAKNIQYF. The CDR3 nucleotides are TGCGCCAGCAGCCAAGAATATGGGGGGAGGGGGTCTCTAGCCAAAAACATTCAGTACTTC.

This chain uses TRBV4-3 with TRBJ2-3; possibly TRBD1 for D (6 bases). V shed 0 bases and J shed 0 bases, with 10 bases lying between them. From germline, CDR1 is LGHNA and CDR2 YSLEER. The CDR3 contains 16 residues. This chain's CDR3 is CASSQDPRGSTDTQYF. DNA of the CDR3: TGCGCCAGCAGCCAAGACCCCAGGGGAAGCACAGATACGCAGTATTTT.

The chain carries TRBV4-2 and TRBJ2-7; TRBD2 is a possible D gene (6 bases). V was pared by 2 bases and J by 3 bases, with 11 bases between. The CDR3 contains 14 residues. Germline V gene sequence: CDR1 LGHNA, CDR2 YNFKEQ. The CDR3 bases are TGTGCCAGCAGCCAATACGGTAGCGGCTACGAGCAGTACGTC. It encodes CASSQYGSGYEQYV.

This clonotype showed up just a few times. The chain joins TRBV6-2 or TRBV6-3 to TRBJ1-2; 7 bases map to TRBD1. The length of the CDR3 is 15 residues. Losses at the gene ends were 4 bases for V and 4 bases for J; bases not matched to a gene: 9. The germline V gene encodes CDR1 MNHEY and CDR2 SVGEGT. The CDR3 DNA sequence: TGTGCCAGCAGTTCACTCCAAGGGGGCGGCTATGGCTACACCTTC. It specifies CASSSLQGGGYGYTF.

There are a few counts of this clonotype. V is TRBV20-1 and J is TRBJ2-1, with 10 bases fitting TRBD2. CDR1 and CDR2 (germline): DFQATT, SNEGSKA (reference sequence). The CDR3 loop spans 18 amino acids. The V and J ends lost 1 base and 0 bases, in that order; junction bases with no gene match: 9. The chain's CDR3 is CSARGGLAALSSYNEQFF. CDR3 coding DNA: TGCAGTGCTAGAGGTGGACTAGCGGCTCTGAGCTCCTACAATGAGCAGTTCTTC.

This clonotype was seen a few times. The chain combines TRBV7-2 with TRBJ2-7, with 9 bases lining up with TRBD1. The junction had 8 bases not matched to a gene; V was cut back by 5 bases and J by 3 bases. Germline V gene lookup returns CDR1 SGHTA and CDR2 FQGNSA. This CDR3 comprises 15 residues. CDR3 bases: TGTGCCAGCAGCCTAGTGACAGGGGGACTCTACGAGCAGTACTTC. Amino acid sequence: CASSLVTGGLYEQYF.

This chain links TRBV9 with TRBJ2-1; the match to TRBD2 covers 11 bases. Trimming took 0 bases from V and 7 from J; bases not matched to a gene: 9. This CDR3 comprises 17 residues. Germline values: CDR1 SGDLS, CDR2 YYNGEE. CDR3 residues: CASSVDRDSGGANEQFF. As DNA, the CDR3 is TGTGCCAGCAGCGTAGATAGAGATAGCGGGGGGGCGAATGAGCAGTTCTTC.

This clonotype was seen more than once but under ten times. The chain links TRBV7-9 to TRBJ2-7, with 7 bases matching TRBD2. Trimming at V came to 5 bases and at J to 6 bases, leaving 10 bases not matched to a gene. Germline values: CDR1 SEHNR, CDR2 FQNEAQ (reference sequence). This CDR3 spans 14 amino acids. DNA of the CDR3: TGTGCCAGCAGCCAGGGAGGGAGGGTCGGCGAGCAGTACGTC. It codes for CASSQGGRVGEQYV.

The rearrangement uses TRBV20-1 and TRBJ2-5; 14 nucleotides align to TRBD2. The CDR3 runs 15 residues. The J segment lost 5 bases and the V segment lost 6 bases, leaving 8 bases of the junction unmatched. From germline, CDR1 is DFQATT and CDR2 SNEGSKA (reference sequence). The CDR3 sequence is CSAPRTSGGWETQYF. The CDR3 region has the DNA TGCAGTGCCCCTCGGACTAGCGGGGGGTGGGAGACCCAGTACTTC.